The next 13 T cell receptor beta chains were all read from a single sample in a study of cytomegalovirus exposure and HLA in healthy donors. Primers: 60 Vbeta forward and 13 Jbeta reverse. Using immunoSEQ multiplex PCR, the repertoire was profiled, and TCRdb retains in-frame clones only, with some absent. Of roughly 190,000 clones listed, around 78% are singletons. Sequenced material: PBMCs. These receptors all come from a woman in her twenties or thirties in good health and CMV-seropositive.

The rearrangement uses TRBV18 and TRBJ1-1; perhaps TRBD1 as D (5 bases). Germline V gene sequence: CDR1 KGHSH, CDR2 LQKENI. Trimming cost V 4 bases and J 2 bases, with 11 bases left between them. This CDR3 is built from 14 residues. CDR3 sequence (DNA): TGTGCCAGCTCACAATCAGGGTTCAACACTGAAGCTTTCTTT. The encoded protein is CASSQSGFNTEAFF.

This clone came up many times. The genes are TRBV6-5 and TRBJ1-1; the D gene is possibly TRBD1 (5 bases). This CDR3 is built from 14 residues. Germline-derived CDR1 and CDR2 are MNHEY and SVGAGI. V shed 4 bases and J shed 1 base, with 10 bases lying between them. The CDR3 bases are TGTGCCAGCAGTTCATCACAGGCGAACACTGAAGCTTTCTTT. Translated, it gives CASSSSQANTEAFF.

The gene calls are TRBV5-1 and TRBJ2-5; 9 nucleotides align to TRBD1. V gave up 2 bases and J gave up 4 bases; unmatched junction bases: 3. Per the germline V gene, CDR1 is SGHRS and CDR2 is YFSETQ. The CDR3 sequence is 14 residues long. CDR3 sequence reads: CASSFLGQGETQYF. The CDR3 DNA is TGCGCCAGCAGCTTTCTGGGACAGGGAGAGACCCAGTACTTC. Looking up the rest from reference TRBV5-1 and TRBJ2-5 gives the full variable domain: KAGVTQTPRYLIKTRGQQVTLSCSPISGHRSVSWYQQTPGQGLQFLFEYFSETQRNKGNFPGRFSGRQFSNSRSEMNVSTLELGDSALYLCASSFLGQGETQYFGPGTRLLVL.

The V gene is TRBV27, the J gene TRBJ2-5, with 9 positions matching TRBD2. This CDR3 spans 14 amino acids. Germline lookup yields CDR1 MNHEY and CDR2 SMNVEV (reference sequence). V was clipped by 4 bases and J by 2 bases; unmatched bases: 2. The CDR3 DNA reads TGTGCCAGCAGTTGGGCGGGGGGGCAAGAGACCCAGTACTTC. This encodes CASSWAGGQETQYF.

The V gene is TRBV4-3, the J gene TRBJ2-6; D is unresolved. V was cut by 8 bases and J by 0 bases, with 11 bases left in between. The CDR3 contains 15 residues. Germline lookup yields CDR1 LGHNA and CDR2 YSLEER. CDR3: CASGHPDSGANVLTF. For the CDR3, the DNA is TGCGCCAGCGGGCACCCGGACTCTGGGGCCAACGTCCTGACTTTC.

The gene calls are TRBV28 and TRBJ2-2; 7 nucleotides align to TRBD2. The germline V gene has CDR1 MDHEN and CDR2 SYDVKM. The length of the CDR3 is 14 residues. V lost 8 bases and J lost 3; bases outside the gene matches: 6. For the CDR3, the DNA is TGTGCCAGCGGGTTGGGAGGGGACACCGGGGAGCTGTTTTTT. Translation gives CASGLGGDTGELFF.

This rearrangement joins TRBV7-9 to TRBJ1-2; D might be TRBD1 (5 bases). V dropped 5 bases and J dropped 7 bases, with 14 bases sitting between them. This CDR3 contains 13 residues. Looked up from germline, CDR1 is SEHNR and CDR2 is FQNEAQ (reference sequence). In nucleotides, the CDR3 is TGTGCCAGCAGCGATAACTCAAGGGGTGGCTACACCTTC. Protein product: CASSDNSRGGYTF.

The V gene is TRBV18, the J gene TRBJ2-5, with D tentatively TRBD2 (6 bases). The ends were cut back, 1 base at V and 0 bases at J, with 12 bases in the middle. In germline, CDR1 is KGHSH, CDR2 LQKENI. The CDR3 runs 16 residues. The CDR3 is CASSPQGGPYQETQYF. CDR3 nucleotides: TGTGCCAGCTCACCACAGGGAGGTCCGTACCAAGAGACCCAGTACTTC.

A word on this clone: Distinct nucleotide sequences in the sample also encode this CDR3. The CDR3 DNA follows: TGCGCCAGCAGCCTCGACAGGAGCACAGATACGCAGTATTTT. Translating it yields CASSLDRSTDTQYF. This chain connects TRBV5-1 to TRBJ2-3; D is perhaps TRBD1 (6 bases). Germline V gives CDR1 SGHRS, CDR2 YFSETQ. CDR3 size: 14 residues. The V and J ends lost 4 bases and 0 bases respectively, with 9 bases between them. The full variable domain, in which reference TRBV5-1 and TRBJ2-3 provide the parts outside the CDR3, is KAGVTQTPRYLIKTRGQQVTLSCSPISGHRSVSWYQQTPGQGLQFLFEYFSETQRNKGNFPGRFSGRQFSNSRSEMNVSTLELGDSALYLCASSLDRSTDTQYFGPGTRLTVL.

This clone appeared a single time. The chain combines TRBV30 with TRBJ1-4; D remains ambiguous. There are 12 residues in the CDR3. The V and J ends lost 1 base and 10 bases respectively, with 10 bases between them. Germline lookup yields CDR1 GTSNPN and CDR2 SVGIG (reference sequence). CDR3 DNA: TGTGCCTGGAGTGAAGCCCGGGGAAAACTGTTTTTT. It specifies CAWSEARGKLFF.

The genes are TRBV7-2 and TRBJ2-7; a weak D match, TRBD1 (7 bases). This CDR3 is 15 amino acids long. Germline V gene data show CDR1 as SGHTA and CDR2 as FQGNSA. V lost 1 base to trimming and J lost 6 bases, with 16 bases between them. CDR3 DNA sequence: TGTGCCAGCAGCTTAGGGGGCAGGGGGGCGGGCGAGCAGTACTTC. Protein product: CASSLGGRGAGEQYF.

In nucleotides, the CDR3 is TGTGCCAGCAGCTCAGAAGGAGTGGGGCGCTATGGCTACACCTTC. Translating gives CASSSEGVGRYGYTF. The J gene is TRBJ1-2, the V gene TRBV7-9; weak D call: TRBD1 (5 bases). V was pared by 4 bases and J by 4 bases, with 16 bases between. The germline gives CDR1 SEHNR, CDR2 FQNEAQ (reference sequence). The CDR3 length is 15 residues. The complete variable domain, with remaining parts taken from reference TRBV7-9 and TRBJ1-2, reads DTGVSQNPRHKITKRGQNVTFRCDPISEHNRLYWYRQTLGQGPEFLTYFQNEAQLEKSRLLSDRFSAERPKGSFSTLEIQRTEQGDSAMYLCASSSEGVGRYGYTFGSGTRLTVV.

CDR3 residues: CASSFGAGAGGYNEQFF. In DNA, the CDR3 is TGTGCCAGCAGCTTTGGGGCAGGGGCGGGGGGTTACAATGAGCAGTTCTTC. The chain links TRBV7-9 to TRBJ2-1; the match to TRBD2 covers 8 bases. The germline V gene encodes CDR1 SEHNR and CDR2 FQNEAQ (reference sequence). The CDR3 is 17 residues long. J was trimmed by 4 bases and V by 3 bases; bases with no gene match: 11.